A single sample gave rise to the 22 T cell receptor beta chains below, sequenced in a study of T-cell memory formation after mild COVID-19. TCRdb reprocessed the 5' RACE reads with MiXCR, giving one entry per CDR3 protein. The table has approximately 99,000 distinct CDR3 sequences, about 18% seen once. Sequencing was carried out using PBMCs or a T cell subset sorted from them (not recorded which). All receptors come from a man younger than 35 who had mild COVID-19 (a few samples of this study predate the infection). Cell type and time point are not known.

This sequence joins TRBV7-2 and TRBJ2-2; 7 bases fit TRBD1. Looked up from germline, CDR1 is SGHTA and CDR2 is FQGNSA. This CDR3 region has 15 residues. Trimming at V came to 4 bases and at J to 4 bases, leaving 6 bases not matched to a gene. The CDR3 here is CASSYTGAGTGELFF. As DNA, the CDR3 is TGTGCCAGCAGCTACACAGGGGCGGGCACCGGGGAGCTGTTTTTT.

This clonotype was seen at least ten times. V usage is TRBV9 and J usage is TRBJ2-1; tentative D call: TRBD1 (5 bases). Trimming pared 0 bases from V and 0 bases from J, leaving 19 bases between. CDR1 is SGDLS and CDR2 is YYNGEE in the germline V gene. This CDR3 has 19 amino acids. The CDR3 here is CASSVGGAALKSSYNEQFF. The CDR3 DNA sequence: TGTGCCAGCAGCGTAGGTGGGGCCGCCCTAAAAAGCTCCTACAATGAGCAGTTCTTC.

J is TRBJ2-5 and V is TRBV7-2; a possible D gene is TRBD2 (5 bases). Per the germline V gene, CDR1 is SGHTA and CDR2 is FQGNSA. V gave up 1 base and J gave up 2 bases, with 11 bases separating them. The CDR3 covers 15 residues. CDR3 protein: CASSLEAGFQETQYF. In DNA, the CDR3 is TGTGCCAGCAGCTTAGAGGCGGGTTTTCAAGAGACCCAGTACTTC.

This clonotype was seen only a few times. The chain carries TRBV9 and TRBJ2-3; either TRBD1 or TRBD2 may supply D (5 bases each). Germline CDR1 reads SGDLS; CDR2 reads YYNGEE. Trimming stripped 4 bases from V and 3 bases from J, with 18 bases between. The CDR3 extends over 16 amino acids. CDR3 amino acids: CASSPPYGAATDTQYF. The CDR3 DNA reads TGTGCCAGCAGCCCCCCGTACGGGGCGGCGACAGATACGCAGTATTTT.

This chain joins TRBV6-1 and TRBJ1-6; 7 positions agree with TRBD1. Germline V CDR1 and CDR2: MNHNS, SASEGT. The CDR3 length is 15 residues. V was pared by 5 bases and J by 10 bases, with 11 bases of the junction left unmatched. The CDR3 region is CASSTIGTAGSPLHF. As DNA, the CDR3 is TGTGCCAGCAGTACCATTGGGACAGCAGGGTCACCCCTCCACTTT.

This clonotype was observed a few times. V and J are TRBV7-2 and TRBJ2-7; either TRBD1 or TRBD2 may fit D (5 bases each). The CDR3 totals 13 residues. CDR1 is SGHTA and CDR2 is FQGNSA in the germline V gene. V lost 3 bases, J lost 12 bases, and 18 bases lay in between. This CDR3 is CASSFIGAGILYV. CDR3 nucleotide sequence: TGTGCCAGCAGCTTCATCGGGGCCGGGATCCTGTACGTC.

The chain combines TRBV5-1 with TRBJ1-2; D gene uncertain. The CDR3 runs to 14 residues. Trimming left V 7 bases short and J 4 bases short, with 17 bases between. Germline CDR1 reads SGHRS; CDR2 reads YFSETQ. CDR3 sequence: CASLSPSGIYGYTF. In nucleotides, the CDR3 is TGCGCCAGCCTTAGTCCCTCCGGTATCTATGGCTACACCTTC.

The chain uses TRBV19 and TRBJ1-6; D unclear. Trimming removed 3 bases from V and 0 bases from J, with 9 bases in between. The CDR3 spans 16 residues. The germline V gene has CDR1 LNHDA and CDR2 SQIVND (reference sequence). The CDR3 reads CASSMVLSSYNSPLHF. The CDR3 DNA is TGTGCCAGTAGTATGGTATTAAGCTCCTATAATTCACCCCTCCACTTT. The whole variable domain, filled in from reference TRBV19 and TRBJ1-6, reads DGGITQSPKYLFRKEGQNVTLSCEQNLNHDAMYWYRQDPGQGLRLIYYSQIVNDFQKGDIAEGYSVSREKKESFPLTVTSAQKNPTAFYLCASSMVLSSYNSPLHFGNGTRLTVT.

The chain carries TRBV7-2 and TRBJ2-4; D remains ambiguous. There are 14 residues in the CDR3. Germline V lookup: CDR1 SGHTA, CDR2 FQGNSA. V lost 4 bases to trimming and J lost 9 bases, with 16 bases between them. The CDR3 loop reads CASSSAPAVRIQYF. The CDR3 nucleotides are TGTGCCAGCAGCTCCGCCCCAGCAGTACGCATTCAGTACTTC.

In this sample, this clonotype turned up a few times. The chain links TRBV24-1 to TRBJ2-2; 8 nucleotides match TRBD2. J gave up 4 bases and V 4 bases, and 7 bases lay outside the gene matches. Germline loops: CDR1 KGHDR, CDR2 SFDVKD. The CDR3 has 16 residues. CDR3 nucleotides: TGTGCCACCAGTGACTCCTTCGGGGGGGTCACCGGGGAGCTGTTTTTT. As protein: CATSDSFGGVTGELFF.

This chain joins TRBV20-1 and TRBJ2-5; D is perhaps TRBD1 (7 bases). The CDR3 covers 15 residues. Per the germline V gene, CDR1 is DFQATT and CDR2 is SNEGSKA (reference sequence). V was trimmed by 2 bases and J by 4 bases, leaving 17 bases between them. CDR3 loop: CSARRPRQGGETQYF. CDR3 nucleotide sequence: TGCAGTGCTAGACGACCTCGACAGGGAGGAGAGACCCAGTACTTC.

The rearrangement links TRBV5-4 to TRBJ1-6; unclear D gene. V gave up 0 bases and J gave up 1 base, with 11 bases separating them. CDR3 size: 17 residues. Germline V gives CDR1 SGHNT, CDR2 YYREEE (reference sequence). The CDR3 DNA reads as TGTGCCAGCAGCTTGGCCCCCGCGGGGTCCTATAATTCACCCCTCCACTTT. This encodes CASSLAPAGSYNSPLHF.

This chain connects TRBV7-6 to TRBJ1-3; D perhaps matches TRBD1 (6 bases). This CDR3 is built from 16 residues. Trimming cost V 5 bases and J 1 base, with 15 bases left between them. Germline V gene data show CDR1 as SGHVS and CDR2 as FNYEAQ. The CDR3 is CASSRDGQLSGNTIYF. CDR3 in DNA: TGTGCCAGCAGCCGTGATGGACAGCTTTCTGGAAACACCATATATTTT.

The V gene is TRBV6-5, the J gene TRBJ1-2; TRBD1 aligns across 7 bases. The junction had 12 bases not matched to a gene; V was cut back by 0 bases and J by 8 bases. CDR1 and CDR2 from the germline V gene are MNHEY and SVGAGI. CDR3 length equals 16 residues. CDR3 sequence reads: CASSYSTGRGMSGYTF. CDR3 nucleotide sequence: TGTGCCAGCAGTTACTCGACAGGCAGGGGGATGAGCGGCTACACCTTC.

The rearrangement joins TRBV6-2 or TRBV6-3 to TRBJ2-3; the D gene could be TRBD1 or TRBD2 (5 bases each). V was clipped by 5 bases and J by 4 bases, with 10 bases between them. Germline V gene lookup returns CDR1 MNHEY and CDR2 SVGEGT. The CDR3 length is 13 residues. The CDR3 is CASSELGPDTQYF. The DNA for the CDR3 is TGTGCCAGCAGTGAGCTGGGACCAGATACGCAGTATTTT.

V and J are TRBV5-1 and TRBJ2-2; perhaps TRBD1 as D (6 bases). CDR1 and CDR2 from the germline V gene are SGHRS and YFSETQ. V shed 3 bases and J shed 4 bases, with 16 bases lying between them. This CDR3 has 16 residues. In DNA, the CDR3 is TGCGCCAGCAGCTCCATGACAGGTCGGGTCACCGGGGAGCTGTTTTTT. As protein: CASSSMTGRVTGELFF.

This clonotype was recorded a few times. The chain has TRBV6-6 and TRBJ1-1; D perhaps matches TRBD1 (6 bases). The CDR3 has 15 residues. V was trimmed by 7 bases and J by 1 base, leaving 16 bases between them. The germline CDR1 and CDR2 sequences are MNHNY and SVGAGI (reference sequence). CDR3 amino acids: CASIITGGGNTEAFF. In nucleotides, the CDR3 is TGTGCCAGCATAATCACCGGAGGGGGGAACACTGAAGCTTTCTTT.

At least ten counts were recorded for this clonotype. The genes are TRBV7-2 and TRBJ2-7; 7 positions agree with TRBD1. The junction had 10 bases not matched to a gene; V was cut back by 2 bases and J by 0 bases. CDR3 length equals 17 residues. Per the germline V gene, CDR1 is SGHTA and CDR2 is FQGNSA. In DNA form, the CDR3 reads TGTGCCAGCAGCTTAATCCTAGGACAGGCCGACTCCTACGAGCAGTACTTC. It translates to CASSLILGQADSYEQYF.

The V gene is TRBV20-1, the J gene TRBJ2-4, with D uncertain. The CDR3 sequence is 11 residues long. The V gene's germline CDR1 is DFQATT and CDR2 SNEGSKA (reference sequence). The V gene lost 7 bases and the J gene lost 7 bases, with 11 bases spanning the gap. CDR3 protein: CSEWAFNIQYF. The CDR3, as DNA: TGCAGTGAGTGGGCTTTTAACATTCAGTACTTC.

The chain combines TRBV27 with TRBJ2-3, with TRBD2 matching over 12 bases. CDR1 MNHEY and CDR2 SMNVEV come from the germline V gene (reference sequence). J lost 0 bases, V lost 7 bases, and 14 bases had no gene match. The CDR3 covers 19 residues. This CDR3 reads CASKGAPGTSGQSTDTQYF. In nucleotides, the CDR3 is TGTGCCAGCAAGGGAGCTCCGGGGACTAGCGGGCAAAGCACAGATACGCAGTATTTT.

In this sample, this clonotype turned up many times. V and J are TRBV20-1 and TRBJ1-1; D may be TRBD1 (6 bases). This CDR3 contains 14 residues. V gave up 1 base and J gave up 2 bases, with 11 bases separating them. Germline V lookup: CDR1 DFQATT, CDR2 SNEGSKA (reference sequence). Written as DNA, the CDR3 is TGCAGTGCTAGAGTCGGGGGCGCCAACACTGAAGCTTTCTTT. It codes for CSARVGGANTEAFF.

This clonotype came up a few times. The CDR3 region has the DNA TGTGCCAGCAGGCTTTGGGACCAGCGGGGCACTGAAGCTTTCTTT. Its translation: CASRLWDQRGTEAFF. J is TRBJ1-1 and V is TRBV6-2 or TRBV6-3; weak D call: TRBD1 (5 bases). The CDR3 runs 15 residues. The germline V and J ends were trimmed by 6 bases and 4 bases, with 18 bases remaining between them. Germline assignment: CDR1 MNHEY and CDR2 SVGEGT.